One sample yielded the 7 T cell receptor beta chains listed below, sequenced in a study of T-cell reconstitution after alpha-beta-depleted transplantation in children. Researchers prepared the TCRbeta library using unique molecular identifiers, the study reports. MiXCR, applied by TCRdb to the PCR reads, yields one record per CDR3 protein. Of about 440,000 distinct CDR3 sequences listed, around 46% were seen once; the top ten hold 27%. Specimen: PBMCs, collected before TCRalphabeta/CD19-depleted stem cell transplant. The receptor set was obtained from a girl aged 2-15 years with aplastic anemia, due to receive a stem cell transplant.

This clonotype was picked up many times. The chain uses TRBV14 and TRBJ2-1; 7 bases align to TRBD1. Germline values: CDR1 SGHDN, CDR2 FVKESK. This CDR3 contains 13 residues. Trimming at V came to 8 bases and at J to 4 bases, leaving 5 bases not matched to a gene. Written as DNA, the CDR3 is TGTGCCAGCGCAAAGACAGGGTACAATGAGCAGTTCTTC. Its protein product is CASAKTGYNEQFF.

This clonotype came up a few times. The V and J genes are TRBV6-1 and TRBJ1-5, with D possibly TRBD1 on 5 matching bases. Looked up from germline, CDR1 is MNHNS and CDR2 is SASEGT. The V end lost 2 bases, the J end lost 9 bases, and 14 bases lay between the germline ends. CDR3 length equals 14 residues. The CDR3 spells CASSESAGPRPQHF. The CDR3 DNA reads TGTGCCAGCAGTGAAAGTGCAGGGCCTCGGCCCCAGCATTTT.

The chain couples TRBV6-4 to TRBJ1-3; D remains ambiguous. The CDR3 length is 15 residues. V was shortened by 5 bases and J by 0 bases, with 11 bases between the two germline ends. Germline loops: CDR1 MRHNA, CDR2 SNTAGT. The DNA of the CDR3 is TGTGCCAGCAGTCTGACGGAAAACTCTGGAAACACCATATATTTT. Its protein is CASSLTENSGNTIYF.

There are many counts of this clonotype. This chain uses TRBV20-1 with TRBJ2-5; D remains ambiguous. Trimming took 4 bases from V and 7 from J, leaving 10 bases between them. Germline V gene sequence: CDR1 DFQATT, CDR2 SNEGSKA (reference sequence). This CDR3 spans 11 amino acids. The DNA for the CDR3 is TGCAGTGCTACCGCCCTGGGGACCCAGTACTTC. Amino acid sequence: CSATALGTQYF.

The J gene is TRBJ2-7, the V gene TRBV4-3, with 9 bases matching TRBD2. Germline CDR1 reads LGHNA; CDR2 reads YSLEER. The CDR3 extends over 16 amino acids. J was trimmed by 9 bases and V by 3 bases; bases with no gene match: 15. DNA for the CDR3: TGCGCCAGCAGCCAGGCCGGGACTAGCAGTCGGTTCCGGCAGTACTTC. Translating gives CASSQAGTSSRFRQYF.

The genes are TRBV6-1 and TRBJ2-4; D is perhaps TRBD2 (6 bases). The germline gives CDR1 MNHNS, CDR2 SASEGT. The V and J ends lost 4 bases and 15 bases respectively, with 16 bases between them. The CDR3 loop spans 12 amino acids. For the CDR3, the DNA is TGTGCCAGCAGTGTCGGGACTTCGAGTTGGTACTTC. The encoded protein is CASSVGTSSWYF.

This chain connects TRBV20-1 to TRBJ1-1, with D uncertain. The CDR3 runs 16 residues. In germline, CDR1 is DFQATT, CDR2 SNEGSKA (reference sequence). Between the trimmed V and J ends, which lost 7 bases and 4 bases, there was a span of 25 bases. CDR3 protein: CSEGRRYAERGTEAFF. The CDR3 DNA follows: TGCAGTGAGGGCCGGAGGTACGCGGAACGGGGCACTGAAGCTTTCTTT.